The 27 T cell receptor beta chains given below trace back to one sample, sequenced in a study of blood T cell repertoires in COVID-19. Measured with immunoSEQ multiplex PCR; TCRdb has only the in-frame clones, and not every one. The table shows under 75,000 clones, with roughly 84% occurring only once. The specimen was peripheral blood. The source is a woman between 18 and 29 years old with acute or convalescent COVID-19.

The V gene is TRBV4-2, the J gene TRBJ2-7; 11 positions match TRBD1. The CDR3 totals 16 residues. Losses at the gene ends were 0 bases for V and 2 bases for J; bases not matched to a gene: 3. Germline lookup yields CDR1 LGHNA and CDR2 YNFKEQ. The CDR3 reads CASSQDPGQGAYEQYF. CDR3 sequence (DNA): TGTGCCAGCAGCCAAGACCCGGGACAGGGGGCCTACGAGCAGTACTTC.

The rearrangement links TRBV4-3 to TRBJ2-3; TRBD2 aligns across 11 bases. Germline V gives CDR1 LGHNA, CDR2 YSLEER. The junction had 9 bases not matched to a gene; V was cut back by 0 bases and J by 4 bases. The CDR3 consists of 18 residues. The CDR3 here is CASSQEPRLAGGSDTQYF. The DNA for the CDR3 is TGCGCCAGCAGCCAAGAACCCCGGCTAGCGGGAGGATCAGATACGCAGTATTTT.

The gene calls are TRBV4-1 and TRBJ2-5; TRBD2 matches at 9 bases. The CDR3 extends over 15 amino acids. Germline CDR1 is MGHRA and CDR2 is YSYEKL. V lost 1 base to trimming and J lost 1 base; unmatched junction nucleotides: 1. This chain's CDR3 is CASSQAGLAQETQYF. The CDR3 nucleotides are TGCGCCAGCAGCCAAGCGGGACTAGCCCAAGAGACCCAGTACTTC.

This chain connects TRBV5-1 to TRBJ1-1; D call uncertain. The CDR3 totals 14 residues. The germline V and J ends were trimmed by 4 bases and 1 base, with 11 bases remaining between them. Germline V CDR1 and CDR2: SGHRS, YFSETQ. The CDR3 DNA reads TGCGCCAGCAGCCCCGAGCCGGGGAACACTGAAGCTTTCTTT. Amino acid sequence: CASSPEPGNTEAFF.

This chain joins TRBV6-1 and TRBJ2-1; 7 positions agree with TRBD2. Trimming took 3 bases from V and 4 from J; bases not matched to a gene: 6. Germline loops: CDR1 MNHNS, CDR2 SASEGT. CDR3 length: 15 residues. For the CDR3, the DNA is TGTGCCAGCAGTGATAGTGGCGGGGGATACAATGAGCAGTTCTTC. Translating it yields CASSDSGGGYNEQFF.

The rearrangement uses TRBV11-2 and TRBJ1-4; TRBD1 is a possible D gene (5 bases). The V gene's germline CDR1 is SGHAT and CDR2 FQNNGV. Trimming pared 0 bases from V and 8 bases from J, leaving 10 bases between. The length of the CDR3 is 14 residues. CDR3 DNA sequence: TGTGCCAGCAGCTTAGATTATGGGGGGGAAAAACTGTTTTTT. Protein: CASSLDYGGEKLFF.

The V and J genes are TRBV3-1 (or the pseudogene TRBV3-2) and TRBJ2-7; tentatively, D is TRBD2 (7 bases). The CDR3 covers 14 residues. V lost 1 base to trimming and J lost 7 bases, with 14 bases between them. Germline V gene data show CDR1 as LGHDT and CDR2 as YNNKEL (reference sequence). CDR3 nucleotide sequence: TGTGCCAGCAGCCAAGGGGGGGGGCGCGGAGAGCAGTACTTC. This gives the protein CASSQGGGRGEQYF.

The genes are TRBV7-9 and TRBJ1-1, with TRBD1 matching over 9 bases. This CDR3 spans 13 amino acids. Germline CDR1 reads SEHNR; CDR2 reads FQNEAQ (reference sequence). Losses at the gene ends were 5 bases for V and 11 bases for J; bases not matched to a gene: 9. Here the CDR3 DNA reads TGTGCCAGCAGCGCAGGGACAGGGTATGACGCTTTCTTT. Protein sequence: CASSAGTGYDAFF.

This sequence joins TRBV7-9 and TRBJ2-3; perhaps TRBD1 as D (9 bases). CDR1 and CDR2 from the germline V gene are SEHNR and FQNEAQ (reference sequence). The V and J ends lost 5 bases and 0 bases respectively, with 24 bases between them. CDR3 size: 19 residues. DNA for the CDR3: TGTGCCAGCAGCCCCGGGGGGGGACAGGGTTGGGCTAGCACAGATACGCAGTATTTT. Translated: CASSPGGGQGWASTDTQYF.

The CDR3 nucleotides are TGTGCCAGCAGTACCCTCAGGGGTGAGTCTCCCTCCCATGGCTACACCTTC. Its protein product is CASSTLRGESPSHGYTF. The chain combines TRBV6-2 or TRBV6-3 with TRBJ1-2, with D possibly being TRBD1 (6 bases). Germline loops: CDR1 MNHEY, CDR2 SVGEGT. This CDR3 region has 17 residues. Trimming removed 5 bases from V and 6 bases from J, with 25 bases in between.

The rearrangement joins TRBV6-5 to TRBJ1-5; 7 positions agree with TRBD1. The CDR3 is 15 residues long. The V gene end was trimmed by 6 bases and the J gene end by 3 bases; junction bases not matched to a gene: 8. Germline CDR1 MNHEY, CDR2 SVGAGI. Here the CDR3 DNA reads TGTGCCAGCAGGGGACGACAGGGCGTCAATCAGCCCCAGCATTTT. Protein: CASRGRQGVNQPQHF.

The chain links TRBV6-6 to TRBJ1-2, with TRBD1 matching 7 bases. Germline V gene sequence: CDR1 MNHNY, CDR2 SVGAGI (reference sequence). The CDR3 extends over 14 amino acids. The V and J ends lost 6 bases and 4 bases, in that order; junction bases with no gene match: 8. This CDR3 is CASRRDSQSYGYTF. The CDR3 nucleotides read TGTGCCAGCAGACGGGACAGCCAATCCTATGGCTACACCTTC.

The rearrangement links TRBV13 to TRBJ1-3; D uncertain. V was clipped by 4 bases and J by 9 bases, with 13 bases between them. Germline V lookup: CDR1 PRHDT, CDR2 FYEKMQ (reference sequence). The CDR3 is 13 residues long. CDR3 in amino acids: CASSSGPGGTIYF. CDR3 in DNA: TGTGCCAGCAGCTCTGGACCCGGAGGCACCATATATTTT.

Details on this clone: Other DNA variants within this sample encode the same CDR3. The genes are TRBV5-1 and TRBJ2-1; perhaps TRBD1 as D (6 bases). Trimming removed 4 bases at V and 5 bases at J, with 16 bases between. Germline CDR1 is SGHRS and CDR2 is YFSETQ. The CDR3 runs 15 residues. CDR3 sequence: CASSLSGTRNNEQFF. In DNA, the CDR3 is TGCGCCAGCAGCCTATCCGGGACAAGGAACAATGAGCAGTTCTTC.

The genes are TRBV21-1 and TRBJ2-3; TRBD2, the D gene given by the table, was not confirmed from the DNA. TRBV21-1 is flagged as a pseudogene. The CDR3 consists of 20 residues. The CDR3 here is CASSASITASGGRFTDTQYF. The DNA for the CDR3 is TGTGCCAGCAGCGCCTCCATCACGGCTAGCGGGGGCCGTTTCACAGATACGCAGTATTTT.

This rearrangement joins TRBV6-5 to TRBJ2-7; D unresolved. This CDR3 has 11 residues. Deletions cut 6 bases from V and 3 bases from J, with 6 bases between. The germline V gene encodes CDR1 MNHEY and CDR2 SVGAGI. CDR3 sequence: CASSALYEQYF. The CDR3 nucleotides are TGTGCCAGCAGCGCACTCTACGAGCAGTACTTC.

The rearrangement uses TRBV15 and TRBJ2-7; TRBD2 is a possible D gene (7 bases). CDR1 LNHNV and CDR2 YYDKDF come from the germline V gene (reference sequence). The CDR3 spans 14 residues. V dropped 0 bases and J dropped 4 bases, with 10 bases sitting between them. CDR3 protein: CATSREGGAYEQYF. CDR3 DNA sequence: TGTGCCACCAGCAGAGAAGGGGGGGCTTACGAGCAGTACTTC.

V gene TRBV27 combines with J gene TRBJ1-6, with a possible D match to TRBD1 (5 bases). CDR3 length equals 14 residues. From germline, CDR1 is MNHEY and CDR2 SMNVEV (reference sequence). Trimming removed 3 bases at V and 10 bases at J, with 13 bases between. For the CDR3, the DNA is TGTGCCAGCAGTTTTTACGGGGAGGGGTCACCCCTCCACTTT. Translating gives CASSFYGEGSPLHF.

This clone was observed a single time. This chain joins TRBV19 and TRBJ2-7, with a weak D call TRBD2 (7 bases). Germline V lookup: CDR1 LNHDA, CDR2 SQIVND (reference sequence). Between the trimmed V and J ends, which lost 1 base and 6 bases, there was a span of 16 bases. CDR3 length: 15 residues. CDR3: CASSIAPGGASEQYF. CDR3 nucleotide sequence: TGTGCCAGTAGTATAGCCCCGGGGGGCGCGTCCGAGCAGTACTTC. The full variable domain, rest sourced from reference TRBV19 and TRBJ2-7, is DGGITQSPKYLFRKEGQNVTLSCEQNLNHDAMYWYRQDPGQGLRLIYYSQIVNDFQKGDIAEGYSVSREKKESFPLTVTSAQKNPTAFYLCASSIAPGGASEQYFGPGTRLTVT.

CDR3 nucleotide sequence: TGCGCCAGCAGCCACGCCAGGGACAGGGGGACACCACACACTGAAGCTTTCTTT. It yields the protein CASSHARDRGTPHTEAFF. The chain has TRBV4-1 and TRBJ1-1; 11 positions match TRBD1. This CDR3 is built from 18 residues. CDR1 is MGHRA and CDR2 is YSYEKL in the germline V gene. After removal of 3 bases from V and 3 bases from J, the junction contained 12 bases not matched to a gene.

The J gene is TRBJ2-1, the V gene TRBV5-4; TRBD2 agrees at 11 bases. The ends lost 1 base at V and 7 bases at J; junction bases unmatched: 13. The CDR3 consists of 18 residues. In germline, CDR1 is SGHNT, CDR2 YYREEE (reference sequence). CDR3 region: CASSLYRLAGGSMNEQFF. The CDR3 DNA sequence: TGTGCCAGCAGCTTGTACCGGCTAGCGGGAGGCTCTATGAATGAGCAGTTCTTC.

CDR3 in amino acids: CASSAMGQGINQPQHF. The CDR3 DNA follows: TGTGCCAGCAGTGCGATGGGACAGGGGATTAATCAGCCCCAGCATTTT. This chain joins TRBV6-1 and TRBJ1-5; TRBD1 aligns across 10 bases. The CDR3 totals 16 residues. J lost 4 bases, V lost 4 bases, and 7 bases had no gene match. CDR1 is MNHNS and CDR2 is SASEGT in the germline V gene.

V and J are TRBV25-1 and TRBJ1-2; unclear D gene. Germline V CDR1 and CDR2: MGHDK, SYGVNS. The CDR3 has 14 residues. Trimming pared 4 bases from V and 1 base from J, leaving 10 bases between. The CDR3 DNA reads as TGTGCCAGCAGTGGCCGAGAGGGTAACTATGGCTACACCTTC. It codes for CASSGREGNYGYTF.

The chain is built from TRBV11-2 and TRBJ1-1; no reliable D call. CDR3 length: 13 residues. CDR1 and CDR2 from the germline V gene are SGHAT and FQNNGV. The V gene lost 3 bases and the J gene lost 0 bases, with 5 bases spanning the gap. CDR3 in amino acids: CASSFTVNTEAFF. In nucleotides, the CDR3 is TGTGCCAGCAGCTTTACAGTGAACACTGAAGCTTTCTTT.

V usage is TRBV27 and J usage is TRBJ1-5; tentatively, D is TRBD1 (6 bases). The CDR3 length is 15 residues. The ends were cut back, 5 bases at V and 0 bases at J, with 11 bases in the middle. Germline lookup yields CDR1 MNHEY and CDR2 SMNVEV (reference sequence). The CDR3 nucleotides are TGTGCCAGCAGTCCGACAGGCTATAGCAATCAGCCCCAGCATTTT. This encodes CASSPTGYSNQPQHF.

The V gene is TRBV6-4, the J gene TRBJ1-5, with 7 nucleotides matching TRBD1. This CDR3 has 14 residues. In germline, CDR1 is MRHNA, CDR2 SNTAGT. V lost 10 bases and J lost 7; bases outside the gene matches: 13. Written as DNA, the CDR3 is TGTGCCACATATACGGGACAGTCACGACAGCCCCAGCATTTT. This codes for CATYTGQSRQPQHF.

The chain couples TRBV7-2 to TRBJ2-1; 13 bases are shared with TRBD2. Germline V CDR1 and CDR2: SGHTA, FQGNSA. This CDR3 has 16 residues. Trimming at V came to 3 bases and at J to 8 bases, leaving 7 bases not matched to a gene. The CDR3 loop reads CASSFLLAGGPYEQFF. The CDR3 DNA follows: TGTGCCAGCAGCTTTCTACTAGCGGGGGGGCCATATGAGCAGTTCTTC.